Presented here are 17 T cell receptor beta chains from one specimen sequenced in a study of shared clonotypes between healthy human individuals. Sequencing was performed with immunoSEQ multiplex PCR; in TCRdb, only in-frame clones are kept and a portion is missing. Among around 320,000 clones listed, around 87% were seen once. Specimen: memory CD8+ T cells sorted from blood. Subset: CD45RO+ cells pooled with CCR7-negative TemRA cells. The receptors here all came from a man between 18 and 35 years old in good health.

This chain uses TRBV19 with TRBJ2-7; D gene unclear. The germline CDR1 and CDR2 sequences are LNHDA and SQIVND (reference sequence). This CDR3 comprises 13 residues. Trimming removed 3 bases from V and 4 bases from J, with 10 bases in between. DNA of the CDR3: TGTGCCAGTAGTATGGGATGGGAATACGAGCAGTACTTC. Translating gives CASSMGWEYEQYF.

As regards this clone: One junction end does not reproduce the germline sequence, and a read error may be involved. The CDR3: CAWSVPGPDPFF. CDR3 nucleotide sequence: TGTGCCTGGAGTGTACCCGGGCCCGATCCGTTTTTT. The chain links TRBV30 to TRBJ2-3, with D uncertain. Looked up from germline, CDR1 is GTSNPN and CDR2 is SVGIG (reference sequence). The CDR3 runs to 12 residues.

The V gene is TRBV2, the J gene TRBJ2-3, with 9 nucleotides matching TRBD2. The CDR3 extends over 15 amino acids. From germline, CDR1 is SNHLY and CDR2 FYNNEI. The V and J ends lost 6 bases and 0 bases, in that order; junction bases with no gene match: 4. The CDR3 nucleotides read TGTGCCAGCAGCCGACTAGCGGTTAGCACAGATACGCAGTATTTT. Amino acids: CASSRLAVSTDTQYF.

The chain joins TRBV25-1 to TRBJ2-7, with a tentative D call TRBD1 (5 bases). The CDR3 sequence is 11 residues long. Germline V gene lookup returns CDR1 MGHDK and CDR2 SYGVNS. V dropped 5 bases and J dropped 3 bases, with 5 bases sitting between them. The CDR3 DNA reads TGTGCCAGCAGTCAGGGCTACGAGCAGTACTTC. Translated: CASSQGYEQYF.

The chain uses TRBV7-2 and TRBJ2-3, with 8 bases fitting TRBD2. The germline V gene encodes CDR1 SGHTA and CDR2 FQGNSA. Trimming cost V 2 bases and J 3 bases; bases outside gene matches: 4. The CDR3 spans 15 residues. This CDR3 reads CASSLSGGRTDTQYF. CDR3 DNA: TGTGCCAGCAGCTTAAGCGGGGGCCGGACAGATACGCAGTATTTT.

The V and J genes are TRBV27 and TRBJ1-4; D is ambiguous. Between the trimmed V and J ends, which lost 8 bases and 11 bases, there was a span of 12 bases. Germline CDR1 MNHEY, CDR2 SMNVEV (reference sequence). This CDR3 comprises 11 residues. The DNA for the CDR3 is TGTGCCAGCCTTTTCTTAGGGAAACTGTTTTTT. It translates to CASLFLGKLFF.

The chain has TRBV30 and TRBJ2-7; D is unclear. The V gene's germline CDR1 is GTSNPN and CDR2 SVGIG (reference sequence). The ends were cut back, 4 bases at V and 4 bases at J, with 11 bases in the middle. The CDR3 sequence is 12 residues long. The CDR3 protein is CAWKKVQYEQYF. The CDR3 DNA follows: TGTGCCTGGAAGAAGGTCCAGTACGAGCAGTACTTC.

The table lists this clone with many counts. V is TRBV28 and J is TRBJ2-6; 10 nucleotides align to TRBD2. Unmatched junction bases numbered 6, after V lost 6 bases and J lost 1 base. Germline V gene lookup returns CDR1 MDHEN and CDR2 SYDVKM. CDR3 length: 17 amino acids. CDR3 coding DNA: TGTGCCAGCAGCCCGGGACTAGCGTGGTCTGGGGCCAACGTCCTGACTTTC. Translated, it gives CASSPGLAWSGANVLTF.

The V gene is TRBV9, the J gene TRBJ1-6; a weak D match, TRBD1 (5 bases). Between the trimmed V and J ends, which lost 0 bases and 7 bases, there was a span of 5 bases. The CDR3 runs to 13 residues. CDR1 and CDR2 from the germline V gene are SGDLS and YYNGEE. The CDR3 loop is CASSVGGNSPLHF. The CDR3 bases are TGTGCCAGCAGCGTAGGGGGGAATTCACCCCTCCACTTT.

The CDR3 bases are TGCGCCAGCAGCCAAGTTTTCATTCGAGGGACAGGGAGCGAAAAACTGTTTTTT. Amino acid sequence: CASSQVFIRGTGSEKLFF. The J gene is TRBJ1-4, the V gene TRBV4-1, with 9 bases lining up with TRBD1. From germline, CDR1 is MGHRA and CDR2 YSYEKL. J was trimmed by 8 bases and V by 1 base; bases with no gene match: 14. The CDR3 loop spans 18 amino acids.

The chain employs TRBV5-4 and TRBJ2-3; 7 bases fit TRBD2. CDR1 is SGHNT, CDR2 YYREEE, per germline (reference sequence). V dropped 0 bases and J dropped 3; count of bases not matched to a gene: 4. This CDR3 comprises 15 residues. The CDR3 protein is CASSLGEGITDTQYF. Here the CDR3 DNA reads TGTGCCAGCAGCTTGGGGGAGGGTATAACAGATACGCAGTATTTT.

The chain joins TRBV9 to TRBJ2-3; no definite D call. The ends were cut back, 0 bases at V and 2 bases at J, with 7 bases in the middle. Germline CDR1 is SGDLS and CDR2 is YYNGEE. The CDR3 is 14 residues long. The CDR3, as DNA: TGTGCCAGCAGCGTAGGTCAGGACACAGATACGCAGTATTTT. This encodes CASSVGQDTDTQYF. Full variable domain (outside the CDR3, taken from reference TRBV9 and TRBJ2-3): DSGVTQTPKHLITATGQRVTLRCSPRSGDLSVYWYQQSLDQGLQFLIQYYNGEERAKGNILERFSAQQFPDLHSELNLSSLELGDSALYFCASSVGQDTDTQYFGPGTRLTVL.

The chain has TRBV28 and TRBJ2-5; D remains ambiguous. Trimming left V 5 bases short and J 5 bases short, with 9 bases between. This CDR3 is 12 amino acids long. Germline values: CDR1 MDHEN, CDR2 SYDVKM. CDR3 coding DNA: TGTGCCAGCAGTCGTAGCAGGGAGACCCAGTACTTC. Encoded protein: CASSRSRETQYF.

The rearrangement links TRBV7-6 to TRBJ2-5; D assignment may be TRBD1 or TRBD2 (6 bases each). Germline CDR1 is SGHVS and CDR2 is FNYEAQ. With 5 bases removed from V and 5 bases from J, the gap between germline ends came to 15 bases. This CDR3 is built from 14 residues. For the CDR3, the DNA is TGTGCCAGCAGCCTAGGGGGGCTGTTTGAGACCCAGTACTTC. This translates into CASSLGGLFETQYF.

The gene calls are TRBV5-1 and TRBJ1-6, with D uncertain. Between the trimmed V and J ends, which lost 7 bases and 8 bases, there was a span of 19 bases. This CDR3 is 15 amino acids long. Per the germline V gene, CDR1 is SGHRS and CDR2 is YFSETQ. The CDR3 DNA is TGCGCCAGCCGCGACACCCTCGACCCTCATTCACCCCTCCACTTT. Translating it yields CASRDTLDPHSPLHF.

This sequence joins TRBV28 and TRBJ2-1; D is ambiguous. The V end was cut by 8 bases, the J end by 7 bases, with 12 bases between. This CDR3 has 12 amino acids. Germline V lookup: CDR1 MDHEN, CDR2 SYDVKM. The CDR3 sequence: CASSWVTNEQFF. The CDR3 nucleotides are TGTGCCAGCTCGTGGGTTACAAATGAGCAGTTCTTC. Based on the CDR3 plus reference TRBV28 and TRBJ2-1, the full variable domain is DVKVTQSSRYLVKRTGEKVFLECVQDMDHENMFWYRQDPGLGLRLIYFSYDVKMKEKGDIPEGYSVSREKKERFSLILESASTNQTSMYLCASSWVTNEQFFGPGTRLTVL.

V gene TRBV5-8 combines with J gene TRBJ1-5; 7 bases map to TRBD1. The CDR3 sequence is 14 residues long. With 4 bases clipped from V and 4 bases from J, the junction kept 5 bases outside the gene matches. Germline assignment: CDR1 SGHTS and CDR2 YDEGEE. CDR3 sequence: CASSPDRVNQPQHF. In DNA, the CDR3 is TGTGCCAGCAGCCCCGACAGGGTGAATCAGCCCCAGCATTTT.